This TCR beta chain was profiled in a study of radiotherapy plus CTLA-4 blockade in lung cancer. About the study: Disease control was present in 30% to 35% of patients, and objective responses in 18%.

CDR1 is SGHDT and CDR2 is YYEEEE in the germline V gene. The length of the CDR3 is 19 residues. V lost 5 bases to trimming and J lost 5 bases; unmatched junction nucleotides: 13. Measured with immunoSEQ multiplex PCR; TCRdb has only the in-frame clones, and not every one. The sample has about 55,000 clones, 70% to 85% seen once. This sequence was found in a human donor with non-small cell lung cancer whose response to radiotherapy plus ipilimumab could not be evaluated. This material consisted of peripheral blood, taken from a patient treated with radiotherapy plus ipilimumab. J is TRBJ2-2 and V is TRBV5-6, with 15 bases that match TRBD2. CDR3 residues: CASSSGRTSGGVRTGELFF. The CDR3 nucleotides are TGTGCCAGCAGTTCTGGGCGGACTAGCGGGGGGGTCCGGACCGGGGAGCTGTTTTTT.